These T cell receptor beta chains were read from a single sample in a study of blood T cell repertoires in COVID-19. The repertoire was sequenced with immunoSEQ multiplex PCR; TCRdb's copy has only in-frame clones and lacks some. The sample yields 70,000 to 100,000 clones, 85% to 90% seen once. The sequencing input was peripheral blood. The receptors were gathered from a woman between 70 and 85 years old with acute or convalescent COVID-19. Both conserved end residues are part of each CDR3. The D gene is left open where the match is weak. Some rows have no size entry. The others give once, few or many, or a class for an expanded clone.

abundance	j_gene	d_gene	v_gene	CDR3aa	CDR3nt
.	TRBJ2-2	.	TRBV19	CASTVATNTGELFF	TGTGCCAGTACTGTAGCGACGAACACCGGGGAGCTGTTTTTT
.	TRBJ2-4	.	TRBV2	CASSAISKNIQYF	TGTGCCAGCAGTGCGATTAGCAAAAACATTCAGTACTTC
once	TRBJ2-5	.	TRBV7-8	CASSPRESKETRYF	TGTGCCAGCAGCCCGAGGGAGTCGAAAGAGACGCGGTACTTC
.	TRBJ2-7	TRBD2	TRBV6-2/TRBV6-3	CASSQRTSSEQYF	TGTGCCAGCAGTCAGAGGACTAGTTCGGAGCAGTACTTC
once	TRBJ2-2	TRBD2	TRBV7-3	CASSFRLAGAGELFF	TGTGCCAGCAGCTTTAGGCTAGCGGGAGCCGGGGAGCTGTTTTTT
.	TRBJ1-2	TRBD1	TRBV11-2	CASSPGQNYGYTF	TGTGCCAGCAGCCCGGGACAGAACTATGGCTACACCTTC
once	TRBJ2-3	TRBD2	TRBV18	CASSRERETTDTQYF	TGTGCCAGCTCAAGAGAGCGGGAAACCACAGATACGCAGTATTTT
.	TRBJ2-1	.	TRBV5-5	CASSLNRASGRYNEQFF	TGTGCCAGCAGCTTGAATAGGGCAAGCGGACGTTACAATGAGCAGTTCTTC
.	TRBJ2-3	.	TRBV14	CASSPIDRTTDTQYF	TGTGCCAGCAGCCCTATCGACAGGACCACAGATACGCAGTATTTT
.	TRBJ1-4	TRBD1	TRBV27	CASRTGGNEKLFF	TGTGCCAGCAGGACAGGGGGGAATGAAAAACTGTTTTTT
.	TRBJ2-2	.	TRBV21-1	CASSTHRPNTGELFF	TGTGCCAGCAGCACCCACAGACCGAACACCGGGGAGCTGTTTTTT
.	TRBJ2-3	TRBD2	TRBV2	CASSERSASGNTGRGTQYF	TGTGCCAGCAGTGAGCGATCGGCTAGCGGGAACACCGGACGGGGTACGCAGTATTTT
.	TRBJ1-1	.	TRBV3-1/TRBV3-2	CASSIRVEGTEAFF	TGTGCCAGCAGTATTAGGGTGGAGGGGACTGAAGCTTTCTTT